The TCR beta chain under discussion was sequenced for a study of blood T cell repertoires in COVID-19. Study background: Acute-phase and convalescent COVID-19 samples originated in the United States, Italy and Spain. Sample material is recorded as cDNA or gDNA derived from T cells, B-cell-depleted T cells, or PBMCs.

Germline trimming cut 2 bases from V and 2 bases from J; bases unmatched to any gene: 3. This CDR3 is built from 15 residues. Germline values: CDR1 MNHEY, CDR2 SMNVEV (reference sequence). The table lists this clone with a count of one. Researchers sorted participants into cohorts using their self-reported clinical history. The assay was immunoSEQ multiplex PCR, and TCRdb's table has in-frame clones only and misses some. Of over 200,000 clones listed, about 84% are singletons. Input material: PBMCs or T cells enriched from blood (not recorded which). The sequence derives from a man in his fifties or sixties who had recovered from COVID-19. The rearrangement uses TRBV27 and TRBJ2-7; 10 bases map to TRBD1. The CDR3 nucleotides are TGTGCCAGCAGTTTAATTGACAGGGGGCCCTACGAGCAGTACTTC. Translation: CASSLIDRGPYEQYF.